These 6 T cell receptor beta chains came from one sample sequenced in a study of CD8 T cells in ankylosing spondylitis. TCRdb re-derived calls from the 5' RACE reads in MiXCR, one entry per CDR3 protein. Among some 270,000 distinct CDR3 sequences listed, 30% to 40% were seen once. Sequencing input: blood, either unsorted or a sorted T cell fraction (not recorded which). The receptors shown here come from a male donor with ankylosing spondylitis or in good health (not recorded which).

In this sample, this clonotype turned up a few times. This chain connects TRBV20-1 to TRBJ1-2; tentative D call: TRBD1 (5 bases). The CDR3 loop spans 13 amino acids. Trimming cost V 5 bases and J 4 bases, with 14 bases left between them. In germline, CDR1 is DFQATT, CDR2 SNEGSKA (reference sequence). The CDR3 DNA is TGCAGTGCTTTGCCCCAGACAGCCTATGGCTACACCTTC. Protein sequence: CSALPQTAYGYTF.

This chain connects TRBV9 to TRBJ2-7, with a possible D match to TRBD1 (6 bases). The CDR3 sequence is 16 residues long. V was cut by 3 bases and J by 0 bases, with 16 bases left in between. CDR1 SGDLS and CDR2 YYNGEE come from the germline V gene. CDR3 in DNA: TGTGCCAGCAGCGGGCTACAGGGCACTAGCTCCTACGAGCAGTACTTC. Residues: CASSGLQGTSSYEQYF.

This chain uses TRBV20-1 with TRBJ1-2; weak D call: TRBD1 (5 bases). The CDR3 has 14 amino acids. V was clipped by 4 bases and J by 0 bases, with 12 bases between them. Germline V gene sequence: CDR1 DFQATT, CDR2 SNEGSKA (reference sequence). The CDR3 nucleotides are TGCAGTGCTACAGGGAATCGGGCTAACTATGGCTACACCTTC. Protein: CSATGNRANYGYTF.

CDR3: CASSFLRGTDTQYF. For the CDR3, the DNA is TGTGCCAGCAGCTTTTTAAGGGGTACAGATACGCAGTATTTT. The rearrangement links TRBV11-2 to TRBJ2-3; the D gene is possibly TRBD1 (5 bases). Looked up from germline, CDR1 is SGHAT and CDR2 is FQNNGV. The CDR3 totals 14 residues. Trimming stripped 3 bases from V and 3 bases from J, with 10 bases between. The full variable domain, rest sourced from reference TRBV11-2 and TRBJ2-3, is EAGVAQSPRYKIIEKRQSVAFWCNPISGHATLYWYQQILGQGPKLLIQFQNNGVVDDSQLPKDRFSAERLKGVDSTLKIQPAKLEDSAVYLCASSFLRGTDTQYFGPGTRLTVL.

The gene calls are TRBV10-3 and TRBJ2-5; unclear D gene. The CDR3 extends over 15 amino acids. Germline CDR1 ENHRY, CDR2 SYGVKD. The V end lost 5 bases, the J end lost 0 bases, and 13 bases lay between the germline ends. The CDR3 protein is CAISPNLDDQETQYF. The CDR3 DNA reads TGTGCCATCAGTCCAAACTTAGACGACCAAGAGACCCAGTACTTC.

V gene TRBV6-5 combines with J gene TRBJ2-5, with 9 bases matching TRBD1. CDR3 length: 17 amino acids. The V segment lost 0 bases and the J segment 1 base; nucleotides outside the gene matches: 6. CDR1 is MNHEY, CDR2 SVGAGI, per germline. The CDR3: CASSYSRGTGRQETQYF. CDR3 sequence (DNA): TGTGCCAGCAGTTACTCGAGGGGGACAGGGCGCCAAGAGACCCAGTACTTC.